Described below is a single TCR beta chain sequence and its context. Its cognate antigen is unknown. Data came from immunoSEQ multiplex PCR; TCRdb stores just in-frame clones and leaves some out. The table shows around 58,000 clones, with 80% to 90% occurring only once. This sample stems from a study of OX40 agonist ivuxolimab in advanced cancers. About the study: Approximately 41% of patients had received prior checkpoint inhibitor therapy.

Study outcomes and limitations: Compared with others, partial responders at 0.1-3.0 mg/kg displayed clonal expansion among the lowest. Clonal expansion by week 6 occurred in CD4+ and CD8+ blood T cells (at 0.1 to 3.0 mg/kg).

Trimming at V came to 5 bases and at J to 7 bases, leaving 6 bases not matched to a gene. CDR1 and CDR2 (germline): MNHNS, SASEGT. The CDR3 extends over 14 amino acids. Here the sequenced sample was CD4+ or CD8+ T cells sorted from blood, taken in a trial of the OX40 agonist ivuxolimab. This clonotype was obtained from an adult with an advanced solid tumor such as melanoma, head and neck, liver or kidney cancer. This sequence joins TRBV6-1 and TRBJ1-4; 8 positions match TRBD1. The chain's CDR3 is CASSSTGDLEKLFF. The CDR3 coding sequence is TGTGCCAGCAGTTCGACAGGGGACCTTGAAAAACTGTTTTTT.